This T cell receptor (beta chain) emerged from a study of shared clonotypes between healthy human individuals. At the level of the study: Donor ages ranged 18 to 49 years: a couple of women, a few men.

Caucasian adults living in Nashville, Tennessee, provided all samples. The study separated CD4+ cells into CD45RA+ naive and CD45RA-negative memory subsets. Study-level findings and limits: Having only a few donors restricted how much genetic and exposure-history diversity was captured.

Data came from immunoSEQ multiplex PCR; TCRdb stores just in-frame clones and leaves some out. This table holds 2 million to 2.5 million clones, around 95% found once. Per germline, CDR1 MNHNS and CDR2 SASEGT. V lost 4 bases, J lost 10 bases, and 7 bases stayed unmatched. The CDR3 loop spans 14 amino acids. In regard to this clone: Antigen unknown.

This chain links TRBV6-1 with TRBJ1-6; 7 bases are a match to TRBD1. The sequenced sample was naive CD4+ T cells sorted from blood. Indicated subset: CD45RA+ positively selected. The clonotype was recovered from a man between 18 and 29 years old in good health. The CDR3 sequence: CASSVTGKVSPLHF. CDR3 DNA: TGTGCCAGCAGTGTGACAGGGAAGGTCTCACCCCTCCACTTT.